The clone carrying this T cell receptor beta chain came up a few times. Its antigen is still unknown. This sample is drawn from a study of shared clonotypes between healthy human individuals. Study-wide results and caveats: Donors were few, which limited the genetic and exposure-history diversity represented.

Looked up from germline, CDR1 is GTSNPN and CDR2 is SVGIG (reference sequence). This CDR3 is 14 amino acids long. After removal of 5 bases from V and 5 bases from J, the junction contained 7 bases not matched to a gene. Per the authors' pipeline: ImmunoSEQ sequences covered only the junction and lacked quality scores; filtering therefore differed. Profiling relied on immunoSEQ multiplex PCR, and the TCRdb table lists in-frame clones only, not all of them. Clonal size and the V and J genes are those of that table, whereas D and trimming came from the DNA. The sample lists some 2,400,000 clones, 90% to 96% occurring once.

This receptor was obtained from a man younger than 35 in good health. The chain uses TRBV30 and TRBJ1-1; 11 bases match TRBD1. Specimen: naive CD4+ T cells sorted from blood. Subset denoted: CD45RA+ positively selected. The CDR3 sequence is CAWEGQGEGTEAFF. CDR3 nucleotide sequence: TGTGCCTGGGAGGGACAGGGGGAAGGGACTGAAGCTTTCTTT.